This T cell receptor (beta chain) was identified during a study of CD8 T cells in Susac syndrome. RNA amounts of roughly 0.45 to 1 ug underwent reverse transcription with random hexamers. The method of amplification for TCR beta CDR3 was immunoSEQ multiplex PCR, covering 54 Vbeta and 13 Jbeta. TCRdb redid the calling of the immunoSEQ multiplex PCR reads with MiXCR, one entry per CDR3 protein. Of about 240,000 distinct CDR3 sequences in the sample, 90% to 96% were seen once. In Susac syndrome patients, recently defined diagnostic criteria for definite or probable disease were met. Negative isolation was used for CD8+ and CD4+ T cells and FACS enrichment for TEMRA cells. Germline CDR1 reads DFQATT; CDR2 reads SNEGSKA (reference sequence). Unmatched junction bases numbered 16, after V lost 3 bases and J lost 4 bases. The CDR3 is 18 residues long.

This clonotype originated in a human donor with Susac syndrome. Sequencing was done on a sample of CD4+ T cells from PBMCs. The chain employs TRBV20-1 and TRBJ2-1; TRBD1 agrees at 9 bases. CDR3 amino acids: CSARAHGRTGVRYNEQFF. The DNA for the CDR3 is TGCAGTGCTAGGGCCCACGGGAGGACAGGGGTGAGGTACAATGAGCAGTTCTTC.